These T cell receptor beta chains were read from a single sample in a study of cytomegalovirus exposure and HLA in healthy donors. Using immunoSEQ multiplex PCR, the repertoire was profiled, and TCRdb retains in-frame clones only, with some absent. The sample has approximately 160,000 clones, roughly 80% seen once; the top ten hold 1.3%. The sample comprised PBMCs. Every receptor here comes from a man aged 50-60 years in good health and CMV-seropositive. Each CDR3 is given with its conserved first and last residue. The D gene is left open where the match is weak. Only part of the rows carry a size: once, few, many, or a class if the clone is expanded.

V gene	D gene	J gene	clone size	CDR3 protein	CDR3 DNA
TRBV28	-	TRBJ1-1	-	CASSSIPPPREAFF	TGTGCCAGCAGTTCTATCCCCCCACCCAGGGAAGCTTTCTTT
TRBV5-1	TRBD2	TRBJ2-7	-	CASSRSRGGSYEQYF	TGCGCCAGCAGCCGATCTCGGGGGGGAAGCTACGAGCAGTACTTC
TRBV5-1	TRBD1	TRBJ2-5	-	CASSLAGTGEETQYF	TGCGCCAGCAGCTTGGCGGGGACAGGGGAAGAGACCCAGTACTTC
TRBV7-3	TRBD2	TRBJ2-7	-	CASSLTSSGEQYF	TGTGCCAGCAGCTTAACGTCTAGCGGCGAGCAGTACTTC
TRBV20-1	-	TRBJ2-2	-	CSARTIGELFF	TGCAGTGCTAGGACTATCGGGGAGCTGTTTTTT
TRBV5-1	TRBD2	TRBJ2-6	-	CASNRGGVGLGGGANVLTF	TGCGCCAGCAACCGTGGGGGGGTAGGGCTCGGTGGTGGGGCCAACGTCCTGACTTTC
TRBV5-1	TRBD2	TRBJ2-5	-	CASSFSSGQETQYF	TGCGCCAGCAGCTTTTCTAGCGGCCAAGAGACCCAGTACTTC
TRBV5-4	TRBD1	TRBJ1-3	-	CASSIRGQSGNTIYF	TGTGCCAGCAGCATCAGGGGGCAGTCTGGAAACACCATATATTTT
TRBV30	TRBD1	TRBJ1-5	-	CAWGHTGGGQPQHF	TGTGCCTGGGGGCATACAGGGGGCGGGCAGCCCCAGCATTTT
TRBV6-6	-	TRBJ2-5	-	CASSYGGRGETQYF	TGTGCCAGCAGTTACGGAGGCAGAGGAGAGACCCAGTACTTC
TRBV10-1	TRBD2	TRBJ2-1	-	CASTRLAGGPGEQFF	TGCGCCAGCACCAGACTAGCGGGGGGGCCAGGTGAGCAGTTCTTC
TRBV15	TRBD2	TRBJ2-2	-	CATSRPPGSSGTGELFF	TGTGCCACCAGCAGACCTCCCGGTTCTAGCGGCACCGGGGAGCTGTTTTTT
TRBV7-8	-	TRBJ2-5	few	CASSLAKLQETQYF	TGTGCCAGCAGCTTAGCGAAGCTCCAAGAGACCCAGTACTTC
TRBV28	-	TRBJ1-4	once	CASSLPKRRDEKLFF	TGTGCCAGCAGTTTGCCGAAGAGGAGGGATGAAAAACTGTTTTTT
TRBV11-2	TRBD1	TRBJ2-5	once	CASSLIRRGQGRETQYF	TGTGCCAGCAGCTTAATAAGAAGGGGACAGGGTAGGGAGACCCAGTACTTC